A single sample gave rise to the 8 T cell receptor beta chains below, sequenced in a study of cytomegalovirus exposure and HLA in healthy donors. Assay: immunoSEQ multiplex PCR; the TCRdb copy retains only in-frame clones and omits some. This sample has some 84,000 clones, with roughly 90% found just once. Sequenced material: PBMCs. These TCRs come from a man aged 25-45 years in good health and CMV-seronegative.

The rearrangement links TRBV20-1 to TRBJ1-2, with 12 positions matching TRBD1. The length of the CDR3 is 11 residues. CDR1 and CDR2 (germline): DFQATT, SNEGSKA (reference sequence). CDR3 nucleotides: TGCAGCGGGACAGGGGGCAATGGCTACACCTTC. Its translation is CSGTGGNGYTF.

The gene calls are TRBV29-1 and TRBJ2-1; D is perhaps TRBD2 (6 bases). The CDR3 is made up of 13 amino acids. From germline, CDR1 is SQVTM and CDR2 ANQGSEA. The V end was cut by 7 bases, the J end by 3 bases, with 13 bases between. CDR3 in amino acids: CSGGSGHYNEQFF. CDR3 DNA sequence: TGCAGCGGGGGGAGCGGGCACTACAATGAGCAGTTCTTC.

The chain has TRBV7-8 and TRBJ2-7; 9 positions agree with TRBD1. The CDR3 contains 16 residues. Germline CDR1 SGHVS, CDR2 FQNEAQ. The junction had 14 bases not matched to a gene; V was cut back by 5 bases and J by 6 bases. CDR3 in DNA: TGTGCCAGCAGCAGTCCCGGGACAGGGTCACGGCTCGAGCAGTACTTC. This encodes CASSSPGTGSRLEQYF. Filled out from reference TRBV7-8 and TRBJ2-7, the complete variable domain reads GAGVSQSPRYKVAKRGQDVALRCDPISGHVSLFWYQQALGQGPEFLTYFQNEAQLDKSGLPSDRFFAERPEGSVSTLKIQRTQQEDSAVYLCASSSPGTGSRLEQYFGPGTRLTVT.

The chain recombines TRBV5-4 with TRBJ2-7; D gene ambiguous. Germline CDR1 and CDR2: SGHNT and YYREEE (reference sequence). V was trimmed by 3 bases and J by 5 bases, leaving 9 bases between them. This CDR3 region has 12 residues. The DNA for the CDR3 is TGTGCCAGCAGCTCCTACAGCCACGAGCAGTACTTC. As protein: CASSSYSHEQYF.

V usage is TRBV9 and J usage is TRBJ1-1; D ambiguous. V was clipped by 5 bases and J by 1 base, with 12 bases between them. The CDR3 sequence is 14 residues long. Germline V gene data show CDR1 as SGDLS and CDR2 as YYNGEE. The CDR3 DNA sequence: TGTGCCAGCAGTCCGATTGGAGGGAACACTGAAGCTTTCTTT. This translates into CASSPIGGNTEAFF.

V and J are TRBV5-8 and TRBJ2-1; 13 nucleotides match TRBD2. Germline V gives CDR1 SGHTS, CDR2 YDEGEE. V lost 8 bases, J lost 1 base, and 9 bases stayed unmatched. There are 17 residues in the CDR3. The CDR3 nucleotides are TGTGCCAGGGTCGGACTAGCGGGAGCAGGTTCCTACAATGAGCAGTTCTTC. This codes for CARVGLAGAGSYNEQFF.

This clone was observed a handful of times. This rearrangement joins TRBV7-9 to TRBJ2-4, with 7 bases lining up with TRBD2. J gave up 2 bases and V 5 bases, and 12 bases lay outside the gene matches. Germline CDR1 reads SEHNR; CDR2 reads FQNEAQ (reference sequence). The CDR3 runs to 17 residues. The CDR3 reads CASSLPGAGWTKNIQYF. CDR3 sequence (DNA): TGTGCCAGCAGCCTCCCCGGAGCGGGATGGACCAAAAACATTCAGTACTTC.

This chain links TRBV9 with TRBJ1-1; TRBD1 agrees at 8 bases. Trimming cost V 6 bases and J 1 base; bases outside gene matches: 5. CDR1 is SGDLS, CDR2 YYNGEE, per germline. The length of the CDR3 is 14 residues. CDR3 DNA: TGTGCCAGCAAGCCGGGACAGGAGAACACTGAAGCTTTCTTT. Translation gives CASKPGQENTEAFF.